This T cell receptor (beta chain) was identified in a study of preoperative IRX-2 immunotherapy in early breast cancer. Method: immunoSEQ multiplex PCR; TCRdb's copy keeps in-frame clones and lacks some. Altogether about 25,000 clones are present, 80% to 90% being singletons, with the ten largest covering approximately 1.4%. Treatment defined: preoperative locoregional IRX-2 cytokine immunotherapy. Preoperative locoregional IRX-2 cytokine immunotherapy was tested in the phase Ib source study. Germline trimming cut 4 bases from V and 1 base from J; bases unmatched to any gene: 6. The CDR3 extends over 15 amino acids. Per germline, CDR1 SQVTM and CDR2 ANQGSEA. This clone was picked up a small number of times.

The rearrangement links TRBV29-1 to TRBJ2-5; 10 nucleotides align to TRBD2. Sequenced material: lymph node tissue, taken after IRX-2 immunotherapy. The clonotype comes from a human donor with breast cancer. The CDR3 DNA sequence: TGCAGCGTTGGTTCTAGCGGGGGACTCCAAGAGACCCAGTACTTC. It yields the protein CSVGSSGGLQETQYF.